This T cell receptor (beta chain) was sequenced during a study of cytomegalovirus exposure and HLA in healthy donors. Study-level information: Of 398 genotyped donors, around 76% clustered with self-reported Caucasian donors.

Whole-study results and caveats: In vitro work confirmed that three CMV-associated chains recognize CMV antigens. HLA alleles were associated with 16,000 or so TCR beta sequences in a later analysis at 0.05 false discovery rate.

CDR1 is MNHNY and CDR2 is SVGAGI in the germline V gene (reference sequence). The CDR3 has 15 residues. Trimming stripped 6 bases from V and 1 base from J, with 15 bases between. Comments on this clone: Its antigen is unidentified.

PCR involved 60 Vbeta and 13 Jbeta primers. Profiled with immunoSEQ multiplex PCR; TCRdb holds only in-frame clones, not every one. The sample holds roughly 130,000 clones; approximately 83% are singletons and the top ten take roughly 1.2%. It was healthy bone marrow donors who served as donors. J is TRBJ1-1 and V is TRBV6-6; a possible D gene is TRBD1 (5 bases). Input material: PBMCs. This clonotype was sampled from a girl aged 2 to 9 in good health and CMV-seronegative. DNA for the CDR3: TGTGCCAGCAGCCAAAAAACAACAGGGAACACTGAAGCTTTCTTT. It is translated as CASSQKTTGNTEAFF.